This TCR beta chain was documented in a study of cytomegalovirus exposure and HLA in healthy donors (dated 2017 in TCRdb). Some background on the complete study: An earlier analysis of some 500 of the donors reported more than 250 Gb of sequence data and some 100 million unique TCR beta sequences from 150 million to 200 million T cells. Roughly 290 gigabases of sequencing data and around 85 million unique TCR sequences made up an early release that covered some 640 HLA-typed donors. Of the roughly 400 genotyped donors, less than 85% were placed in the genetic ancestry cluster associated with self-reported Caucasian donors. The study aimed to test whether cataloging public T cell receptors could reveal signatures of past pathogen exposure. The study profiled the T cell repertoires of some 610 subjects by immunosequencing and related them to cytomegalovirus serostatus. A separate validation cohort of roughly 130 different subjects was used in addition to the approximately 670-subject first cohort. High-throughput TCR immunosequencing, statistical association of individual TCRs with disease status, and machine learning were combined to predict cytomegalovirus infection status. In a later analysis, previously published TCR beta repertoires from hundreds of donors were re-analyzed and high-resolution HLA genotyping was added so that TCR occurrence patterns could be studied. The later analysis used no new phenotypic data to find candidate immune exposures, relying instead on TCR beta sequences and their occurrence across donors. An earlier analysis of roughly 600 of the donors used high-throughput TCR beta sequencing to judge whether each TCR beta V gene segment behaved as functional or pseudogenic. Donor age, sex, ethnicity and CMV serostatus were compiled together with the repertoire data. In a later genetic analysis, genome-wide SNP genotypes for about 60% of the 666 donors were used, and that subset was treated as a discovery cohort. All discovery cohort repertoires had been generated on a single sequencing platform. HLA typing covered class I and class II loci at four-digit resolution. The number of donors typed differed by locus, with about 629-630 for A, B, C, DRB1 and DQB1, around 500 for DQA1, over 600 for DPA1, and over 400 for DPB1. Roughly five DR-DQ haplotypes were treated as single units for association and clustering because of strong linkage in the cohort. On average, over 200,000 unique TCR beta nucleotide sequences were sequenced per donor among some 420 genotyped donors of the cohort, with approximately 18% of those sequences being non-productive. Study-level results and caveats: Sequencing depth was assumed to be roughly uniform across donors in the presence/absence analyses, though that assumption may not hold. In an earlier analysis of some 500 of the donors, most TCR beta V segments were observed in productive rearrangements about 87% or about 30% of the time, broadly matching IMGT annotations. Several of the top co-occurrence clusters appeared to be linked to parvovirus B19, influenza, CMV and Epstein-Barr virus, according to a later analysis. In the study, approximately 160 TCR beta chains were listed as associated with cytomegalovirus. V-gene and J-gene trimming of TCR beta chains was associated with a missense DCLRE1C variant in a later genetic analysis, and the association was replicated in an independent cohort. In this cohort, only TCR beta chains were sequenced, and detectable features were limited by the absence of alpha or paired-chain data. Some IMGT-functional V segments, including TRBV6-2 and TRBV6-3, could not be distinguished by the 87-base-pair reads and were therefore excluded. According to a later analysis, most CMV-associated TCR beta chains appeared to be HLA-restricted, and the HLA associations seemed to be driven largely by CMV exposure. The earlier analysis of nearly 600 of the donors excluded 15 to 20 rarely observed V segments, including chromosome 9 orphons, because counts were too low. While some public TCRs were present in many individuals, most TCR sequences turned up only very rarely across donors. A cluster of highly shared sequence variants was judged likely to represent a technical artifact of the sequencing pipeline. Compared with the 666-donor mean, donors in an Asian-associated ancestry cluster had fewer N-insertions in productive TCRs, according to a later genetic analysis. Because HLA typing was unavailable for some donors at each locus, only the typed subset was used in association tests. The classifier was reported to diagnose cytomegalovirus status with high specificity and sensitivity in both the original and validation cohorts. A further reported finding was that TCR beta sequences accurately predicted the HLA-A and HLA-B alleles for most subjects in the first cohort. A later analysis found that TCR association rates varied across HLA loci, with DRB1 alleles showing the most associated TCRs and HLA-C alleles the fewest. According to the authors, the approach could potentially be generalized to other disease states and immunological phenotypes. Compared with equally common non-associated chains, HLA-associated TCR beta chains in a later analysis were more clonally expanded and had lower generation probabilities. Specific HLA alleles were associated with 16,951 TCR beta sequences at a false discovery rate of 0.05 in a later analysis. For the cohort, immune exposure information was limited to CMV serostatus. When HLA alleles, especially DR and DQ, strongly co-occurred, attributing TCR associations to individual alleles was difficult. A few of the identified cytomegalovirus-associated TCR beta chains were confirmed in vitro to be specific for cytomegalovirus antigens. Correlated functional status among segregating V segments might be attributable to linkage disequilibrium, but an unknown experimental factor could not be ruled out.

The CDR3 has 13 amino acids, counting the end cysteine and phenylalanine. Just CDR3 DNA is preserved here, 39 bases in frame from base 1. As encoded in the germline V gene (reference sequence), CDR1 is PRHDT while CDR2 is FYEKMQ. Here V drops 3 bases and J drops 5 bases, and the junction holds 0 bases not matched to any gene. As to this clone: Its recognized antigen is unknown. No base qualities exist here, and no much larger clone lies one base off it.

The cohort was made up of 500 to 850 healthy bone marrow donors. All cohort members were sampled while nominally healthy, although unrecorded immune exposures were likely present. The donor tested CMV seropositive and was one of the 289 seropositive cohort members. A peripheral blood sample was collected from each donor, and TCR beta sequencing was performed on peripheral blood mononuclear cells. The Qiagen DNeasy Blood Extraction Kit was used to extract genomic DNA from the blood cell samples. Libraries were constructed by the immunoSEQ multiplex PCR assay. The multiplex PCR relied on a mix of 60 forward primers for TCR Vbeta segments and 13 reverse primers for TCR Jbeta segments. Amplification of the CDR3 region of rearranged TCR beta genes was performed with a multiplex PCR assay on genomic DNA. Amplified TCR beta libraries were sequenced as 87-base-pair reads on the Illumina HiSeq System. As for the original processing: Across the 666 repertoires, a later analysis counted 78 million or so unique TCR beta chains, approximately 12 million of which were shared by at least two donors. Raw reads were error-corrected and collapsed into unique sequences by a nearest-neighbor algorithm in which closely related sequences were merged to remove PCR and sequencing errors. To assign V, D and J gene segments, CDR3 sequences were aligned to IMGT reference sequences. Each retained sequence needed at least a six-nucleotide match to both a V gene segment and a J gene segment. Rearrangements were called productive when the CDR3 lacked stop codons and stayed in frame with V and J; all others were non-productive. Following IMGT convention, CDR3 was defined as the stretch from the second conserved V-encoded cysteine to the conserved J-encoded phenylalanine. The earlier analysis of 587 of the donors excluded any sequence lacking an unambiguous match to a single V gene segment. In an earlier analysis of approximately 550 of the donors, V segments were called functional above 56.7% productive rearrangements and were called segregating when the between-donor standard deviation exceeded 5%. A statistical classification framework was built to diagnose cytomegalovirus status from the catalog of TCR beta chain sequences. V and J gene assignment, in a later analysis, came from comparing TCR nucleotide sequences with IMGT/GENE-DB human TR gene sequences. A later analysis assigned CDR3 sequences and most-parsimonious VDJ recombination scenarios with the TCRdist pipeline. In a later analysis, each TCR beta chain was defined by its CDR3 amino acid sequence together with its V-gene family, and reads lacking a unique V-gene family were excluded. To address suspected cross-contamination and a sequencing artifact, a later analysis removed around 600 highly shared, low-generation-probability nucleotide sequences. In a later analysis, a clonal expansion index for each public chain was calculated from normalized within-repertoire ranks of inferred template counts. Generation probabilities in a later analysis came from a VDJ recombination model fitted to out-of-frame rearrangements, and those results were checked against IGoR. In a later analysis, hypergeometric tests were used to score TCR-TCR, TCR-HLA and TCR-CMV co-occurrence, with a repertoire-size bias correction applied to TCR pairs. A later analysis estimated false discovery rates by permuting HLA or CMV assignments 20 times. In a later analysis, co-occurring TCRs were grouped using DBSCAN, and TCRdist sequence similarity was added for clustering within HLA-allele-positive subsets. Repertoires with fewer than 30,000 or more than 120,000 public chains were left out of co-occurrence clustering, as were five repertoires with anomalous nucleotide sharing. The immuneACCESS repertoire file appears here via TCRdb, limited to in-frame rearrangements. These files lack a portion of the clones; in checked studies, under half of the deficit traces to unresolved V genes, and the cause of the others is not known. The V and J calls and clone size are taken from that table; D and trimming were inferred from the DNA. Across this sample there are 150,000 to 200,000 clones, with 77% seen only once. Jointly, the top ten make up approximately 1.5% of the sample.

This sequence was found in a woman in her twenties or thirties in good health and CMV-seropositive. Sample: PBMCs. The rearranged segments are TRBV13 and TRBJ2-5; 10 central nucleotides agree with TRBD2. CDR3 loop: CASSFSGRETQYF. The nucleotide sequence is TGTGCCAGCAGCTTTAGCGGGAGGGAGACCCAGTACTTC.